This T cell receptor (beta chain) stems from a study of T-cell memory formation after mild COVID-19 (dated by TCRdb to the early 2020s). The study in broad terms: TCR sequence clusters from the two donors were largely donor specific. Two young, previously healthy adult volunteers, one female and one male, were included in the cohort. T-cell clones expanding and contracting after mild COVID-19 in two donors were tracked by longitudinal TCRalpha and TCRbeta repertoire sequencing. Paper-wide results and their limitations: Balanced CD4/CD8 phenotypes were observed for clones contracting from day 15 to 85, whereas a bias towards CD4+ was observed for a second wave of clones expanding from day 15 to 37. SARS-CoV-2 specificity of the second-wave clones peaking on day 37 was not confirmed. The study included only a couple of mild cases, and larger cohorts that include severe cases with pre-infection samples were judged to be necessary. Contracting CD4+ clones turned up mainly in the CM and EM memory subsets, whereas EMRA was where CD8+ clones were enriched. Some responding clones were detected in pre-infection memory, which suggested that pre-existing cross-reactive memory T cells had joined the SARS-CoV-2 response.

PBMCs were isolated by Ficoll-Paque density gradient centrifugation. CDR1 SGHAT and CDR2 FQNNGV are derived from the germline V gene. V and J lose 2 bases and 2 bases, and a span of 6 bases separates them. Taken from cysteine to phenylalanine, the CDR3 has 13 residues. Only the CDR3 part of the read is kept: 39 bases, read in frame from the first base. The instrument was an Illumina NovaSeq 6000. cDNA libraries for TCRalpha and TCRbeta were prepared by 5'RACE using constant-segment primers, with sample barcodes and unique molecular identifiers added. RNA was extracted from every sample with Trizol reagent. The libraries were amplified in two PCR steps, and the second step added a second sample barcode and Illumina TruSeq adapters. Sequencing of the libraries was done on an Illumina NovaSeq, producing 2 x 150 bp paired-end reads. Concerning the study's data processing: Reads were demultiplexed and collapsed into UMI-guided consensus sequences with migec v1.2.7. Using mixcr v2.1.11, UMI consensuses were aligned to TRA and TRB V and J templates and then assembled into clonotypes. Clonotypes were classified as expanded or contracted when called significant by both edgeR and NoisET, with noise models trained on biological replicates. For edgeR calls, the thresholds were a false discovery rate-adjusted p below 0.01 and a log2 fold-change of 1. As an exploratory analysis of dynamics, PCA with hierarchical clustering was applied to max-normalized trajectories of the 1000 most abundant clonotypes. The CD4 or CD8 phenotype of responding clones was assigned using the separately sequenced CD4+ and CD8+ repertoires. TCRdb cleaned the public reads at Q25 with fastp, built clones with MiXCR and kept in-frame beta chains. All rows with the same CDR3 protein become a single entry with the most common DNA and genes. The V and J calls and clone size come from TCRdb's table, not from the authors' own analysis. The sample includes 90,000 to 120,000 distinct CDR3 sequences, with about 18% observed a single time. The biggest ten clones account for about 6% of the sample.

This clonotype has at least ten counts. The antigen it binds to is not known. There are no base qualities to consult, and no much larger clone falls within one base. The chain is made from TRBV11-2 and TRBJ2-5; the D gene identity is not certain. This receptor was obtained from a man between 18 and 35 years old who had mild COVID-19 (a few samples of this study predate the infection). The sample titles of this study are shuffled in the database, so cell type and time point are left out; the donor was told from shared clones. Sequencing was performed on PBMCs or a T cell subset sorted from them (not recorded which). The CDR3 in this case is CASSLLGQETQYF. The nucleotides read TGTGCCAGCAGCTTATTGGGTCAAGAGACCCAGTACTTC.